This paragraph covers one T cell receptor (beta chain) sequence. These data originate in a study of blood T cell repertoires in COVID-19. Data came from immunoSEQ multiplex PCR; TCRdb stores just in-frame clones and leaves some out. The data hold about 210,000 clones, with 81% observed a single time. In germline, CDR1 is LGHDT, CDR2 YNNKEL (reference sequence). V gave up 3 bases and J gave up 7 bases; unmatched junction bases: 11. This CDR3 comprises 15 residues. Material for sequencing was PBMCs or T cells enriched from blood (not recorded which). This chain links TRBV3-1 (or the pseudogene TRBV3-2) with TRBJ1-2; 7 bases match TRBD1. This TCR was recovered from a woman in her 50s with acute COVID-19. The CDR3 DNA reads as TGTGCCAGCAGCCACCCCTCGGAGGGGGCGAGTGGCTACACCTTC. Its translation: CASSHPSEGASGYTF.